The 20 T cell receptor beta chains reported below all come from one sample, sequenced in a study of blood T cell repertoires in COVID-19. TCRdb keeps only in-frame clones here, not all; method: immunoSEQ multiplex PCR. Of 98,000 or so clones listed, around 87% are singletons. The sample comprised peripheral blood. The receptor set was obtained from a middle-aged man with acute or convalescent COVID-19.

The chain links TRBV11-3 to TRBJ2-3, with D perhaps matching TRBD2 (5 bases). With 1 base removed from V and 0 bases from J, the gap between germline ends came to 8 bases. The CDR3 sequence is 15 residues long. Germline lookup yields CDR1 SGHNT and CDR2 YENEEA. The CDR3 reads CASSLAAASTDTQYF. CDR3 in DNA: TGTGCCAGCAGCTTAGCAGCGGCTAGCACAGATACGCAGTATTTT.

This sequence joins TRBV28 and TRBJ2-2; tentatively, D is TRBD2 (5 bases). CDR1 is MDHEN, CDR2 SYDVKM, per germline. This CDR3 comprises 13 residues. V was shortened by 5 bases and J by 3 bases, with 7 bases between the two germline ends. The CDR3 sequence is CASSPDYTGELFF. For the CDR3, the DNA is TGTGCCAGCAGTCCGGACTACACCGGGGAGCTGTTTTTT.

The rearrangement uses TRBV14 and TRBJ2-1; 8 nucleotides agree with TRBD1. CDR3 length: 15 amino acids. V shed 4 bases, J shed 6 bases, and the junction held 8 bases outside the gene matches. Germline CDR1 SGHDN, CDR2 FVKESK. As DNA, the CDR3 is TGTGCCAGCAGCCCCTTATTCAGGGGGCGCAATGAGCAGTTCTTC. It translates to CASSPLFRGRNEQFF.

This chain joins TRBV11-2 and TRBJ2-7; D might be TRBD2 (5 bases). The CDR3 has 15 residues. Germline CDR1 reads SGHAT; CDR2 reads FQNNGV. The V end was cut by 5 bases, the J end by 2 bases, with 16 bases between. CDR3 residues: CASSLGWSGAYEQYF. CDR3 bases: TGTGCCAGCAGCCTAGGATGGAGCGGAGCCTACGAGCAGTACTTC.

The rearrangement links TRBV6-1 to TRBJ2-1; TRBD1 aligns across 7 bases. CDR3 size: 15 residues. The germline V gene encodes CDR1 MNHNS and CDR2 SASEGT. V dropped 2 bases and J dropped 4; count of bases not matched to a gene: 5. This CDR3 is CASSESTGVYNEQFF. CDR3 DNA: TGTGCCAGCAGTGAATCTACAGGGGTGTACAATGAGCAGTTCTTC.

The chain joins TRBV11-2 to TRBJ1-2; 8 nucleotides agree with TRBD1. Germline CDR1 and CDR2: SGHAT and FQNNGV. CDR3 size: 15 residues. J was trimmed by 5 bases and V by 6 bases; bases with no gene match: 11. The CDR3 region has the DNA TGTGCCAGCAGGGATAGCAGGGGGCGCGGGTATGGCTACACCTTC. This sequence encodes CASRDSRGRGYGYTF.

CDR3 amino acids: CASSLVAGNTEAFF. The CDR3 bases are TGCGCCAGCAGCTTGGTAGCGGGGAACACTGAAGCTTTCTTT. This sequence joins TRBV5-1 and TRBJ1-1; no clear D gene. V shed 0 bases and J shed 1 base, with 7 bases lying between them. The CDR3 totals 14 residues. Looked up from germline, CDR1 is SGHRS and CDR2 is YFSETQ. Together with reference TRBV5-1 and TRBJ1-1, the CDR3 gives the full variable domain: KAGVTQTPRYLIKTRGQQVTLSCSPISGHRSVSWYQQTPGQGLQFLFEYFSETQRNKGNFPGRFSGRQFSNSRSEMNVSTLELGDSALYLCASSLVAGNTEAFFGQGTRLTVV.

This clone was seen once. The CDR3 sequence: CASSFGQFYNSPLHF. The CDR3 DNA reads TGTGCCAGCAGTTTTGGGCAGTTTTATAATTCACCCCTCCACTTT. This chain uses TRBV28 with TRBJ1-6, with D unclear. This CDR3 contains 15 residues. With 3 bases removed from V and 4 bases from J, the gap between germline ends came to 10 bases. Germline CDR1 is MDHEN and CDR2 is SYDVKM.

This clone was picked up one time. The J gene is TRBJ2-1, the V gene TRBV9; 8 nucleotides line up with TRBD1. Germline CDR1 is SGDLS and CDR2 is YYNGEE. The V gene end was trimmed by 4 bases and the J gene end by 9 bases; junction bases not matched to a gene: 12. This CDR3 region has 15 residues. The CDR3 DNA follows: TGTGCCAGCAGCCCTATAGTTGACAGGGGTGGTGAGCAGTTCTTC. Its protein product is CASSPIVDRGGEQFF.

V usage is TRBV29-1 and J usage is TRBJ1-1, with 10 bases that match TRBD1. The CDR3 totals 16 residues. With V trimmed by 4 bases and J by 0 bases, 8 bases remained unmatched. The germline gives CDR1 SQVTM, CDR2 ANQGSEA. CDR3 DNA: TGCAGCGTTGTTGACAGGGGGCTATCGATGAACACTGAAGCTTTCTTT. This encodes CSVVDRGLSMNTEAFF.

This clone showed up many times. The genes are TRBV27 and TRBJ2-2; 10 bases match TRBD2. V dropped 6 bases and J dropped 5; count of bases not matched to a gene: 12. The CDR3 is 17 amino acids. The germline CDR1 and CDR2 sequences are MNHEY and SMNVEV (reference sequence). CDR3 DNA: TGTGCCAGCAGGGGTCCTAGCGGGGGCATGGGAACCGGGGAGCTGTTTTTT. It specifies CASRGPSGGMGTGELFF.

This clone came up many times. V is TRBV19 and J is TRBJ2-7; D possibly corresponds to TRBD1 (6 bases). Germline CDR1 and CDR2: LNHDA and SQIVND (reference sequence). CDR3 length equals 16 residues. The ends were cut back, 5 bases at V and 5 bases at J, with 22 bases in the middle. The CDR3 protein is CASSGSLGGDSDEQYF. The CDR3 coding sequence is TGTGCCAGTAGTGGGTCCCTAGGGGGAGACAGCGACGAGCAGTACTTC.

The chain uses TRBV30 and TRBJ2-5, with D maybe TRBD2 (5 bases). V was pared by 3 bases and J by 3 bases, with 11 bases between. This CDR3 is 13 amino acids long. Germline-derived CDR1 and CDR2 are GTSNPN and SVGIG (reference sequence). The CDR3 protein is CAWSPGLKETQYF. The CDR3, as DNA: TGTGCCTGGAGCCCGGGATTGAAAGAGACCCAGTACTTC.

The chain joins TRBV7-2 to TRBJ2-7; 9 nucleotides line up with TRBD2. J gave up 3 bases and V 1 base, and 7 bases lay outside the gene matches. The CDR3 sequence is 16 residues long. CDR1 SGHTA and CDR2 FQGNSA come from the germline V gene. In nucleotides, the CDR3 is TGTGCCAGCAGCTTAGAGGCGGGAGGGTATTACTACGAGCAGTACTTC. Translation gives CASSLEAGGYYYEQYF.

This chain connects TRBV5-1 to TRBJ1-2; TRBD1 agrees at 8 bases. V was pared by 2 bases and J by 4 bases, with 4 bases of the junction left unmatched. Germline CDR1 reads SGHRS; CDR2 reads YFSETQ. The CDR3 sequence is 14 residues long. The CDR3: CASSFGQGGYGYTF. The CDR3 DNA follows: TGCGCCAGCAGCTTCGGACAGGGAGGCTATGGCTACACCTTC.

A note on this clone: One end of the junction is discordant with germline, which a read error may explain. CDR3 sequence: CASSKGQGSSEQYF. The CDR3, as DNA: TGTGCCAGCAGCAAGGGACAGGGTTCCTCCGAGCAGTACTTC. The V and J genes are TRBV11-3 and TRBJ2-7; 9 bases line up with TRBD1. This CDR3 spans 14 amino acids. Germline V gene lookup returns CDR1 SGHNT and CDR2 YENEEA.

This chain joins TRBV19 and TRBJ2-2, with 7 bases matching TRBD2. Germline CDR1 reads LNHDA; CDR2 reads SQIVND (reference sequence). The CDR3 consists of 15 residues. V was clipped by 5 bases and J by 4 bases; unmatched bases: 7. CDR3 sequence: CASSARGGTTGELFF. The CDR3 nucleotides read TGTGCCAGTAGTGCCCGGGGAGGGACCACCGGGGAGCTGTTTTTT. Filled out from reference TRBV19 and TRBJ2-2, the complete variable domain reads DGGITQSPKYLFRKEGQNVTLSCEQNLNHDAMYWYRQDPGQGLRLIYYSQIVNDFQKGDIAEGYSVSREKKESFPLTVTSAQKNPTAFYLCASSARGGTTGELFFGEGSRLTVL.

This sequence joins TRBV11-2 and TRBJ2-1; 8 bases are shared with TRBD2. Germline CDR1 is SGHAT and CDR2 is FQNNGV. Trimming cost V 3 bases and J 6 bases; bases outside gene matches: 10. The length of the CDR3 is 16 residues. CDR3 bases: TGTGCCAGCAGCTTCTCCTACGGCGGGAGGATCAATGAGCAGTTCTTC. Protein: CASSFSYGGRINEQFF.

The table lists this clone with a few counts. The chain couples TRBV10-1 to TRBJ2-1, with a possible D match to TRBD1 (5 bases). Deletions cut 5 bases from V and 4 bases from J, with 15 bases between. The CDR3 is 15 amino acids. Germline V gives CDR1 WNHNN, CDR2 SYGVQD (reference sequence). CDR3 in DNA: TGCGCCAGCAGTCCCCCAGGGATGGGGTACAATGAGCAGTTCTTC. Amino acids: CASSPPGMGYNEQFF.

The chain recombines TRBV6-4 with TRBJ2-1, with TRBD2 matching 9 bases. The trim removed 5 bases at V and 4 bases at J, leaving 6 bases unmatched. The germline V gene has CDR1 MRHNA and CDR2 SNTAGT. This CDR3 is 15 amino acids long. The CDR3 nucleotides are TGTGCCAGCAGTCCGACTAGCGGATCATACAATGAGCAGTTCTTC. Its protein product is CASSPTSGSYNEQFF.